There are a few counts of the clone carrying this T cell receptor beta chain. The sample belongs to a study of T-cell reconstitution after alpha-beta-depleted transplantation in children. Unique molecular identifiers were built into the TCRbeta library. TCRdb fed the PCR reads into MiXCR, producing one record per CDR3 protein. Among hundreds of thousands of distinct CDR3 sequences listed, around a third were seen once. V lost 6 bases, J lost 2 bases, and 15 bases lay in between. The CDR3 extends over 15 amino acids. The germline gives CDR1 MNHNS, CDR2 SASEGT. This chain connects TRBV6-1 to TRBJ2-3; D remains unclear. Sequencing was performed on PBMCs from the stem cell graft donor, taken from the stem cell graft. This clonotype was sampled from a human donor who donated a stem cell graft to a child with aplastic anemia. The CDR3 sequence is CASRTGATPTDTQYF. In nucleotides, the CDR3 is TGTGCCAGCAGAACGGGTGCTACCCCCACAGATACGCAGTATTTT.